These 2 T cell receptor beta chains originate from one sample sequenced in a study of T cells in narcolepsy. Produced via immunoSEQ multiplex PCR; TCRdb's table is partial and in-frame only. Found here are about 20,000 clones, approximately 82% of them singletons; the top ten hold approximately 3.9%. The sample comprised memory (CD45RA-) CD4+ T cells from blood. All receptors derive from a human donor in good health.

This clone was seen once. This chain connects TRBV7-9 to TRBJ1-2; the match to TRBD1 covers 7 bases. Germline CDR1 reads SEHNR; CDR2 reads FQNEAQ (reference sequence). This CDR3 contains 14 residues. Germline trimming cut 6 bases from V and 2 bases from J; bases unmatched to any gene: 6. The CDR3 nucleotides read TGTGCCAGCAGTCACAGGGGATCCAACTATGGCTACACCTTC. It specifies CASSHRGSNYGYTF.

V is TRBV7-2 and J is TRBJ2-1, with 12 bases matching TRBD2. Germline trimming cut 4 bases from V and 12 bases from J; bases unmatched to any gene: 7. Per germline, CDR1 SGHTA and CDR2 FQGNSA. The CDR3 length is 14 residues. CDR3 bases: TGTGCCAGCAGCTCGACGACTAGCGGGGGTGGGCAGTTCTTC. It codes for CASSSTTSGGGQFF.